This T cell receptor (beta chain) was captured by sequencing in a study of blood T cells in healthy people across ages. Turning to the study itself: The capture of about one barcoded beta molecule per two T cells was achieved by template switching. Overall study results and limits: Because donor CMV status was unknown, expanded clonotype changes were possibly confounded.

Primed by a sample-barcoded 5' primer and a J-beta primer mix, a second PCR proceeded for 7 to 11 cycles. Researchers report that a template-switch adaptor with 12 random nucleotides tagged each cDNA molecule. MiXCR, applied by TCRdb to the 5' RACE reads, yields one record per CDR3 protein. The profile shows around 800,000 distinct CDR3 sequences, around 62% of them singletons. Donors were systemically healthy Caucasian individuals from Russia aged about 6 to 95 years. With respect to this clonotype: No antigen is known for it.

CDR1 and CDR2 from the germline V gene are MNHEY and SMNVEV (reference sequence). V lost 3 bases to trimming and J lost 0 bases, with 12 bases between them. The CDR3 is 15 residues long. V gene TRBV27 combines with J gene TRBJ2-7; D is unresolved. Specimen: blood. The receptor was derived from a man under 40 in good health. The CDR3 DNA reads as TGTGCCAGCAGTTTGGGCCGGAAAAGCTCCTACGAGCAGTACTTC. This sequence encodes CASSLGRKSSYEQYF.